The source of this T cell receptor beta chain is a study of control samples from healthy donors and cancer patients. CDR3 length: 17 amino acids. The germline gives CDR1 LNHDA, CDR2 SQIVND (reference sequence). V lost 10 bases and J lost 0, with 22 bases in between. Some clones are missing from TCRdb's copy, which holds only in-frame ones; the method was immunoSEQ multiplex PCR. The repertoire holds approximately 150,000 clones, with approximately 94% as singletons. The receptor's source is a man in his forties or fifties in good health. This rearrangement joins TRBV19 to TRBJ1-5, with D possibly being TRBD1 (5 bases). Input material: blood. This CDR3 is CATSSSGGLDSNQPQHF. CDR3 sequence (DNA): TGTGCCACCAGTAGTAGTGGGGGACTTGATAGCAATCAGCCCCAGCATTTT.